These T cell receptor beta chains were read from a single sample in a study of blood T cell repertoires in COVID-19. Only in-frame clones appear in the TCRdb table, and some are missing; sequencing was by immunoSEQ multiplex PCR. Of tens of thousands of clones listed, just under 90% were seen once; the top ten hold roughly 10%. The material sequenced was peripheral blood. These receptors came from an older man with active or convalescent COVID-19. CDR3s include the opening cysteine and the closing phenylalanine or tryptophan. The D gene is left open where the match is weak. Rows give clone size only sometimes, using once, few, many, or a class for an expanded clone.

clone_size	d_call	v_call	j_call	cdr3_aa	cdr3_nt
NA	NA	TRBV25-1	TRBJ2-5	CASSASDSTQETQYF	TGTGCCAGCAGTGCCTCGGACAGCACACAAGAGACCCAGTACTTC
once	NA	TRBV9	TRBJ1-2	CASSVGRGKANYGYTF	TGTGCCAGCAGCGTAGGTCGCGGTAAAGCTAACTATGGCTACACCTTC
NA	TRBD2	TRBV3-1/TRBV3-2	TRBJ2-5	CASSQGQTSGGQRFVHFGVETQYF	TGTGCCAGCAGCCAAGGCCAGACTAGCGGGGGGCAAAGATTTGTCCATTTTGGGGTAGAGACCCAGTACTTC
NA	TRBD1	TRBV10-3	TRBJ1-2	CAISPDRGDYGYTF	TGTGCCATCAGTCCAGACAGGGGTGACTATGGCTACACCTTC
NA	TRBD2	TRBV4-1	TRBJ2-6	CASSLAGTSGRTGANVLTF	TGCGCCAGCAGCCTAGCCGGGACTAGCGGGAGGACTGGGGCCAACGTCCTGACTTTC
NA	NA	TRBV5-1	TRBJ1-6	CASSLAGTSYNSPLHF	TGCGCCAGCAGCTTGGCAGGGACATCCTATAATTCACCCCTCCACTTT
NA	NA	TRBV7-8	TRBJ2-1	CASSLEGMIRNEQFF	TGTGCCAGCAGCTTAGAGGGGATGATCCGGAATGAGCAGTTCTTC
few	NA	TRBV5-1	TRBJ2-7	CASSLGSETLTYEQYF	TGCGCCAGCAGCTTGGGATCAGAGACTTTAACCTACGAGCAGTACTTC
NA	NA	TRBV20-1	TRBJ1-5	CSASTGPSNQPQHF	TGCAGTGCTAGTACAGGGCCCTCCAATCAGCCCCAGCATTTT
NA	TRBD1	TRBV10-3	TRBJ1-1	CAISEKGQGQRTEAFF	TGTGCCATCAGTGAAAAGGGACAGGGACAGAGAACTGAAGCTTTCTTT
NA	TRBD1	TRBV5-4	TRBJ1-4	CASSLGTGANEKLFF	TGTGCCAGCAGCTTGGGGACAGGGGCAAATGAAAAACTGTTTTTT
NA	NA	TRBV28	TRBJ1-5	CASSGEGGRRWPQHF	TGTGCCAGCAGTGGGGAGGGTGGTCGGAGATGGCCCCAGCATTTT
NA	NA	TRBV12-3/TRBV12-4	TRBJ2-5	CASGGTEETQYF	TGTGCCAGCGGAGGGACGGAAGAGACCCAGTACTTC
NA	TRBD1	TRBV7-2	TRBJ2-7	CASSLGTGAREQYF	TGTGCCAGCAGCTTAGGGACAGGGGCAAGGGAGCAGTACTTC
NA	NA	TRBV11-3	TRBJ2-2	CASSLSVGAGELFF	TGTGCCAGCAGCTTATCGGTAGGAGCCGGGGAGCTGTTTTTT
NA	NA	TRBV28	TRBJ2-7	CASALPGPAAYEQYF	TGTGCCTCAGCCCTCCCCGGCCCGGCGGCCTACGAGCAGTACTTC
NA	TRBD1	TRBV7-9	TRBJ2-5	CASTTRDRQETQYF	TGTGCCAGCACCACCAGGGACAGGCAAGAGACCCAGTACTTC
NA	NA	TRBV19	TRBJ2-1	CASSKGGAVGYEQFF	TGTGCCAGTTCAAAGGGGGGGGCAGTTGGTTATGAGCAGTTCTTC
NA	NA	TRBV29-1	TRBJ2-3	CSVGGGLDTQYF	TGCAGCGTAGGGGGGGGACTAGATACGCAGTATTTT
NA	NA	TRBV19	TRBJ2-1	CASSIVYNEQFF	TGTGCCAGTAGTATAGTATACAATGAGCAGTTCTTC
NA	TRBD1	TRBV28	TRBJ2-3	CASTQGVGESTDTQYF	TGTGCCAGCACTCAGGGGGTAGGGGAGAGCACAGATACGCAGTATTTT
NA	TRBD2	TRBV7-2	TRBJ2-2	CASSLLAGGNTGELFF	TGTGCCAGCAGCCTATTAGCGGGGGGGAACACCGGGGAGCTGTTTTTT
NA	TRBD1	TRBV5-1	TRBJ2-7	CASSLAGTAIYEQYF	TGCGCCAGCAGCTTGGCCGGGACAGCCATCTACGAGCAGTACTTC
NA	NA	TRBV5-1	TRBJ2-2	CASSLAGVPTGELFF	TGCGCCAGCAGCTTGGCGGGTGTTCCAACCGGGGAGCTGTTTTTT
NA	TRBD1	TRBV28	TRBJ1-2	CASTQAGDGDRGRGGYTF	TGTGCCAGCACCCAGGCGGGGGATGGCGACAGGGGGAGGGGAGGCTACACCTTC
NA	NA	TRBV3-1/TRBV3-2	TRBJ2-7	CASSPFRGDEQYF	TGTGCCAGCAGCCCCTTTCGGGGAGACGAGCAGTACTTC
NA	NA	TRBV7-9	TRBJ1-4	CASSSPGGLAEKLFF	TGTGCCAGCAGCTCCCCGGGGGGCTTGGCTGAAAAACTGTTTTTT
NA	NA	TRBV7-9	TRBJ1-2	CASSLSNRVFYGYTF	TGTGCCAGCAGCTTGTCCAACAGGGTATTCTATGGCTACACCTTC
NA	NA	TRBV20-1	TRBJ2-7	CSARPEDEQYF	TGCAGTGCTAGACCCGAGGACGAGCAGTACTTC
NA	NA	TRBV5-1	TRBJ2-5	CASRLHQETQYF	TGCGCCAGCAGACTCCACCAAGAGACCCAGTACTTC
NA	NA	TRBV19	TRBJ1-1	CASSIGGADTEAFF	TGTGCCAGTAGTATTGGGGGGGCGGACACTGAAGCTTTCTTT